These 13 T cell receptor beta chains share one sample of origin, sequenced in a study of neurological immune-mediated disorders (dated by TCRdb to about 2019). Library preparation employed 5' RACE. TCRdb shows the sequencer as Illumina HiSeq 2500. In-frame beta chains were kept once TCRdb had trimmed the public reads at Q25 with fastp and called clones with MiXCR. Rows merge per CDR3 protein into single entries with the most common DNA and genes. The sample yields some 60,000 distinct CDR3 sequences; 4.5% to 5.5% were counted once. The ten largest account for about 3.2% of the sample. The sequencing input was PBMCs. The receptors stem from a woman in her forties or fifties with multiple sclerosis.

This clonotype has ten or more counts. This rearrangement joins TRBV28 to TRBJ1-1, with D possibly matching TRBD1 (6 bases). V was trimmed by 5 bases and J by 2 bases, leaving 9 bases between them. Germline V gives CDR1 MDHEN, CDR2 SYDVKM. The CDR3 runs 13 residues. CDR3 sequence reads: CASSIRGNTEAFF. CDR3 bases: TGTGCCAGCAGTATCAGGGGCAACACTGAAGCTTTCTTT. Combining the CDR3 with reference TRBV28 and TRBJ1-1 gives the whole variable domain DVKVTQSSRYLVKRTGEKVFLECVQDMDHENMFWYRQDPGLGLRLIYFSYDVKMKEKGDIPEGYSVSREKKERFSLILESASTNQTSMYLCASSIRGNTEAFFGQGTRLTVV.

This clonotype occurred many times. This chain links TRBV20-1 with TRBJ2-3, with D possibly matching TRBD2 (7 bases). The V end was cut by 0 bases, the J end by 5 bases, with 18 bases between. CDR3 length equals 16 residues. Germline CDR1 and CDR2: DFQATT and SNEGSKA (reference sequence). As DNA, the CDR3 is TGCAGTGCTAGAGATCCCGGGGGGCTAGGGAGAGATACGCAGTATTTT. Translated, it gives CSARDPGGLGRDTQYF.

This clonotype was observed at least ten times. The CDR3 DNA follows: TGTGCCACAAGCCCGGGACAGGGTAATCAGCCCCAGCATTTT. Translating gives CATSPGQGNQPQHF. This rearrangement joins TRBV24-1 to TRBJ1-5; 9 bases are a match to TRBD1. The CDR3 loop spans 14 amino acids. Germline CDR1 is KGHDR and CDR2 is SFDVKD. Germline trimming cut 10 bases from V and 4 bases from J; bases unmatched to any gene: 7.

At least ten counts were recorded for this clonotype. The gene calls are TRBV10-3 and TRBJ1-2; no clear D gene. CDR3 length equals 17 residues. Germline CDR1 ENHRY, CDR2 SYGVKD. Trimming pared 0 bases from V and 4 bases from J, leaving 18 bases between. The CDR3 DNA reads as TGTGCCATCAGTGAGTCGACTCCGGCAGCCGCTGGCTATGGCTACACCTTC. This translates into CAISESTPAAAGYGYTF.

This clonotype was seen at least ten times. The rearrangement joins TRBV12-3 or TRBV12-4 to TRBJ2-3; D gene unclear. The CDR3 loop spans 14 amino acids. Trimming stripped 5 bases from V and 6 bases from J, with 15 bases between. The CDR3, as DNA: TGTGCCAGCAGTCGGTATCCGAACCGGGATACGCAGTATTTT. Its protein product is CASSRYPNRDTQYF.

In this sample, this clonotype turned up many times. The chain is built from TRBV12-3 or TRBV12-4 and TRBJ1-4; TRBD1 matches 7 bases. The CDR3 sequence is 14 residues long. Unmatched junction bases numbered 5, after V lost 4 bases and J lost 6 bases. CDR3 sequence (DNA): TGTGCCAGCAGTTCGGGACAGCCCCATGAAAAACTGTTTTTT. Its translation is CASSSGQPHEKLFF.

This clonotype has ten or more counts. This rearrangement joins TRBV6-2 or TRBV6-3 to TRBJ2-2, with D uncertain. CDR1 MNHEY and CDR2 SVGEGT come from the germline V gene. The CDR3 covers 11 residues. V dropped 3 bases and J dropped 6 bases, with 2 bases sitting between them. This CDR3 reads CASSYPGELFF. The CDR3 DNA is TGTGCCAGCAGTTATCCCGGGGAGCTGTTTTTT.

The table lists this clonotype with a few counts. V usage is TRBV14 and J usage is TRBJ2-6; D gene ambiguous. Germline CDR1 reads SGHDN; CDR2 reads FVKESK. Trimming took off 1 base at V and 3 bases at J, with 13 bases between the two ends. The CDR3 has 17 amino acids. The CDR3 sequence is CASSQGRIGYGANVLTF. DNA of the CDR3: TGTGCCAGCAGCCAAGGCCGGATCGGGTATGGGGCCAACGTCCTGACTTTC.

The V gene is TRBV7-9, the J gene TRBJ2-5; 8 positions agree with TRBD2. J gave up 4 bases and V 5 bases, and 9 bases lay outside the gene matches. This CDR3 comprises 15 residues. Germline V lookup: CDR1 SEHNR, CDR2 FQNEAQ (reference sequence). CDR3 in DNA: TGTGCCAGCAGCCCCGGGACTAGAGGGGTAGAGACCCAGTACTTC. This translates into CASSPGTRGVETQYF.

Ten or more counts support this clonotype. This chain links TRBV7-3 with TRBJ2-7, with 9 bases identical to TRBD2. V was pared by 5 bases and J by 3 bases, with 8 bases of the junction left unmatched. The germline CDR1 and CDR2 sequences are SGHTA and FQGTGA. This CDR3 has 15 residues. The DNA of the CDR3 is TGTGCCAGCAGCCCCCAAGCGGGGGGCTACTACGAGCAGTACTTC. Translation: CASSPQAGGYYEQYF.

This clonotype was counted ten times or more. This chain uses TRBV6-2 or TRBV6-3 with TRBJ2-3; 10 positions agree with TRBD2. This CDR3 has 15 amino acids. V dropped 6 bases and J dropped 6; count of bases not matched to a gene: 9. The germline V gene has CDR1 MNHEY and CDR2 SVGEGT. DNA for the CDR3: TGTGCCAGCAGGCCAGCGGGGGGGCCGCCGGATACGCAGTATTTT. Its protein is CASRPAGGPPDTQYF.

There are many counts of this clonotype. The V and J genes are TRBV5-5 and TRBJ1-3; D not resolved. CDR1 and CDR2 (germline): SGHKS, YYEKEE (reference sequence). The CDR3 runs 14 residues. V was pared by 1 base and J by 3 bases, with 8 bases between. CDR3: CASSLFDSGNTIYF. The CDR3 DNA is TGTGCCAGCAGCTTGTTCGATAGTGGAAACACCATATATTTT. Drawing the rest from reference TRBV5-5 and TRBJ1-3, the complete variable domain is DAGVTQSPTHLIKTRGQQVTLRCSPISGHKSVSWYQQVLGQGPQFIFQYYEKEERGRGNFPDRFSARQFPNYSSELNVNALLLGDSALYLCASSLFDSGNTIYFGEGSWLTVV.

This clonotype was counted ten times or more. The chain has TRBV20-1 and TRBJ2-1; a possible D gene is TRBD2 (6 bases). CDR3 length: 12 residues. CDR1 and CDR2 from the germline V gene are DFQATT and SNEGSKA (reference sequence). V was pared by 3 bases and J by 7 bases, with 10 bases between. The CDR3 DNA reads as TGCAGTGCTAGCGGGGGAGGAAATGAGCAGTTCTTC. Translating it yields CSASGGGNEQFF.